This is a list of T cell receptor beta chains from one sample in a study of cytomegalovirus exposure and HLA in healthy donors. Assay: immunoSEQ multiplex PCR; the TCRdb copy retains only in-frame clones and omits some. Seen here are around 130,000 clones, 81% observed once, and the top ten hold 2% to 2.5%. Material for sequencing was PBMCs. These TCRs come from a woman aged 35 to 49 in good health and CMV-seronegative. The CDR3 runs from the conserved cysteine through the conserved F or W. Fields, in order: clone size, D gene, CDR3 length, V gene, J gene, CDR3 DNA, CDR3 protein. A D gene is named only where the DNA matches it firmly. Clone size is stated in some rows and not others, as once, few, many or a class when expanded.

>-|-|14|TRBV4-1|TRBJ2-6
TGCGCCAGCAGCGTGAGGGCTGGGGCCAACGTCCTGACTTTC
CASSVRAGANVLTF
>few|TRBD1|14|TRBV2|TRBJ1-1
TGTGCCAGTGACCGGGACAGGGGTGACACTGAAGCTTTCTTT
CASDRDRGDTEAFF
>-|TRBD1|14|TRBV19|TRBJ1-2
TGTGCCAGTAGTACGCGACAGGGGGAGTATGGCTACACCTTC
CASSTRQGEYGYTF
>-|-|13|TRBV4-1|TRBJ1-1
TGCGCCAGCAGCCAATACGAGGTCACTGAAGCTTTCTTT
CASSQYEVTEAFF
>-|TRBD2|14|TRBV5-1|TRBJ2-1
TGCGCCAGCAGCACCACTAGCGCTAACAATGAGCAGTTCTTC
CASSTTSANNEQFF
>-|TRBD2|13|TRBV6-1|TRBJ2-7
TGTGCCAGTCGACTAGCGAGCTCCTACGAGCAGTACTTC
CASRLASSYEQYF
>-|TRBD2|15|TRBV2|TRBJ2-1
TGTGCCAGCAGTGAATCTAGCGGGAATGGCAATGAGCAGTTCTTC
CASSESSGNGNEQFF
>once|TRBD1|15|TRBV13|TRBJ2-7
TGTGCCAGCAGCTTAGTCGGACAGGGGGCCTACGAGCAGTACTTC
CASSLVGQGAYEQYF
>-|TRBD1|13|TRBV29-1|TRBJ2-7
TGCAGCGTTGAAGAAGGCAGGGGGAACGAGCAGTACTTC
CSVEEGRGNEQYF
>-|TRBD2|15|TRBV14|TRBJ2-5
TGTGCCAGCAGCCAGCGGGAGAGAATCCAAGAGACCCAGTACTTC
CASSQRERIQETQYF
>-|-|15|TRBV18|TRBJ1-4
TGTGCCAGCTCATTCTCAGGTGCAACTAATGAAAAACTGTTTTTT
CASSFSGATNEKLFF
>-|-|16|TRBV9|TRBJ1-2
TGTGCCAGCAGCGTAGCTCAGCAGGGGCCGGTCGGTGGCTACACCTTC
CASSVAQQGPVGGYTF
>-|TRBD2|14|TRBV29-1|TRBJ2-2
TGCAGCGTTGCTAGCGGGGAGAACACCGGGGAGCTGTTTTTT
CSVASGENTGELFF
>-|-|17|TRBV9|TRBJ1-3
TGTGCCAGCAGCGTTCAGCCGACGGGACTGACTGGAAACACCATATATTTT
CASSVQPTGLTGNTIYF
>once|-|14|TRBV5-4|TRBJ2-7
TGTGCCAGCAGCTTGGGGGGCCAGGAGCTCGAGCAGTACTTC
CASSLGGQELEQYF
>-|-|14|TRBV11-2|TRBJ1-1
TGTGCCAGCAGCTTAGGGCAGGGAGGAACTGAAGCTTTCTTT
CASSLGQGGTEAFF
>-|TRBD2|15|TRBV6-6|TRBJ2-7
TGTGCCAGCAGCGGAGAAGGCGGGAGGGCAGACGAGCAGTACTTC
CASSGEGGRADEQYF
>-|-|13|TRBV2|TRBJ1-2
TGTGCCAGCAGCCTGGACACCATCTATGGCTACACCTTC
CASSLDTIYGYTF
>-|-|17|TRBV9|TRBJ2-4
TGTGCCAGCAGCGTAGGGGCGGGGACTTTAGCCAAAAACATTCAGTACTTC
CASSVGAGTLAKNIQYF
>few|-|17|TRBV7-9|TRBJ2-1
TGTGCCAGCAGCTTAGCGCGAGGTGTCCGTAAATCCAATGAGCAGTTCTTC
CASSLARGVRKSNEQFF
>-|-|12|TRBV11-1|TRBJ1-1
TGTGCCAGCAGCCCCGGGATCTTCGAAGCTTTCTTT
CASSPGIFEAFF
>-|-|17|TRBV10-2|TRBJ1-5
TGCGCCAGCAGTGACGGCCTTCGGGGGGGGGTCTATCAGCCCCAGCATTTT
CASSDGLRGGVYQPQHF
>-|-|13|TRBV18|TRBJ1-5
TGTGCCAGCTCACCCACAGGGACCCAGCCCCAGCATTTT
CASSPTGTQPQHF
>-|-|15|TRBV5-1|TRBJ1-5
TGCGCCAGCAGCTTGGTAGGGGCGGGCAATCAGCCCCAGCATTTT
CASSLVGAGNQPQHF
>-|TRBD1|14|TRBV13|TRBJ1-5
TGTGCCAGCAGCACGGGACAGAGCAATCAGCCCCAGCATTTT
CASSTGQSNQPQHF
>-|-|17|TRBV5-1|TRBJ2-7
TGCGCCAGCAGCCGATATGGGTCGCAGGGGTCGTCGTACGAGCAGTACTTC
CASSRYGSQGSSYEQYF
>-|-|13|TRBV6-1|TRBJ2-7
TGTGCCAGCAGTGAAGCGTCATCCTACGAGCAGTACTTC
CASSEASSYEQYF
>once|TRBD2|15|TRBV11-2|TRBJ2-5
TGTGCCAGCAGCTTTCAGCAGGGCGGGGGAGAGACCCAGTACTTC
CASSFQQGGGETQYF
>-|-|12|TRBV27|TRBJ2-3
TGTGCCAGCAGATTCAATACAGATACGCAGTATTTT
CASRFNTDTQYF
>-|-|12|TRBV2|TRBJ1-1
TGTGCCAGCAAGAGGGAAATAGCTGAAGCTTTCTTT
CASKREIAEAFF
>-|-|13|TRBV28|TRBJ2-2
TGTGCCAGCAGTTGGGACTACACCGGGGAGCTGTTTTTT
CASSWDYTGELFF
>-|TRBD1|13|TRBV5-1|TRBJ2-5
TGCGCCAGCAGCTTGCAGGGGGAAGAGACCCAGTACTTC
CASSLQGEETQYF
>-|-|15|TRBV5-6|TRBJ2-5
TGTGCCAGCAGCTTGGTCTCAGAATACCAAGAGACCCAGTACTTC
CASSLVSEYQETQYF
>few|-|16|TRBV5-1|TRBJ2-6
TGCGCCAGCAGCTTAGCCTTTCGCTCGGGGGCCAACGTCCTGACTTTC
CASSLAFRSGANVLTF
>-|TRBD2|16|TRBV6-5|TRBJ2-7
TGTGCCAGCAGTTACCAGGCGACTAGCGGACCGTACGAGCAGTACTTC
CASSYQATSGPYEQYF
>-|-|13|TRBV5-8|TRBJ1-5
TGTGCCAGCAGCTTGGCCCCCGTTCAGCCCCAGCATTTT
CASSLAPVQPQHF
>-|-|12|TRBV5-8|TRBJ2-7
TGTGCCAGCAGCCAGGACAGTCAGGGGCAGTACTTC
CASSQDSQGQYF
>once|TRBD2|15|TRBV10-3|TRBJ2-1
TGTGCCATCAGTGACCCAGCGGGACCTTACAATGAGCAGTTCTTC
CAISDPAGPYNEQFF
>-|-|13|TRBV10-3|TRBJ2-7
TGTGCCATCAGTGATGACAGAACCTACGAGCAGTACTTC
CAISDDRTYEQYF
>-|-|15|TRBV7-9|TRBJ1-2
TGTGCCAGCAGCTTAGTCGGGGTAACGAACTATGGCTACACCTTC
CASSLVGVTNYGYTF